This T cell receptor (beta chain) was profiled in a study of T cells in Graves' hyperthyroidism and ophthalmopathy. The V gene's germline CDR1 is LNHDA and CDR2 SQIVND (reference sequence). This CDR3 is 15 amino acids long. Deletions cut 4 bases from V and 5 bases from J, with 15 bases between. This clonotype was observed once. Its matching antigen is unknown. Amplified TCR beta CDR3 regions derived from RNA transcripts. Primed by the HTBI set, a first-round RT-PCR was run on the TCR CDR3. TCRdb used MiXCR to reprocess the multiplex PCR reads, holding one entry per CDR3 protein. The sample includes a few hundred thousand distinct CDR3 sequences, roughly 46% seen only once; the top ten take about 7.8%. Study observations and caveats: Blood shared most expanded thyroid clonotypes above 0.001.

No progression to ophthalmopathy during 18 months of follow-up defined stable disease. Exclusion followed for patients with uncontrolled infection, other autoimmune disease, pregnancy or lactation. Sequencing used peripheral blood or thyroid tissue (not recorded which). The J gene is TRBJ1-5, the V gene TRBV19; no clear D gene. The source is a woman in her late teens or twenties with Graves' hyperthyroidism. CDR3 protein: CASSKGIGGYQPQHF. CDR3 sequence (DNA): TGTGCCAGTAGTAAAGGGATCGGCGGTTATCAGCCCCAGCATTTT.